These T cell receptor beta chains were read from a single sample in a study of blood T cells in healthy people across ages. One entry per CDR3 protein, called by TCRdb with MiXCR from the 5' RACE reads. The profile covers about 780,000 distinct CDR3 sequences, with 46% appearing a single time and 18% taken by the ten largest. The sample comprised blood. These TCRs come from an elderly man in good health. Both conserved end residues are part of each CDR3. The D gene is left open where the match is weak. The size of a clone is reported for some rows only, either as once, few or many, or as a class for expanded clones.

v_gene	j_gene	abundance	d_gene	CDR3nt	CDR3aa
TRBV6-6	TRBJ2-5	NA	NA	TGTGCCAGCAGTTACGCCACCGGGACAAATCAGGAGACCCAGTACTTC	CASSYATGTNQETQYF
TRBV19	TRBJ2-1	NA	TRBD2	TGTGCCAGTAATGAAGCGGGAGGAAAGGAAAGAGAGTTCTTC	CASNEAGGKEREFF
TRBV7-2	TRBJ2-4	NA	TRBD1	TGTGCCAGCAGCCGGCAACAGGGGGCGAACATTCAGTACTTC	CASSRQQGANIQYF
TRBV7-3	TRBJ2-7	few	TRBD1	TGTGCCAGCAGCCGACAGGGCGGAGGCTCCTACGAGCAGTACTTC	CASSRQGGGSYEQYF
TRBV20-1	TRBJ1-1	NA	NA	TGCAGTGCTATCCCCGGACAGCTTCTTAACACTGAAGCTTTCTTT	CSAIPGQLLNTEAFF
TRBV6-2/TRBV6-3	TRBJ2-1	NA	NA	TGTGCCAGCACCGCCTTAGGTGGGGCGGTAAACAATGAGCAGTTCTTC	CASTALGGAVNNEQFF
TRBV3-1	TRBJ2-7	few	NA	TGTGCCAGCAGCCAAGAGTGGGAGGTCTACGAGCAGTACTTC	CASSQEWEVYEQYF
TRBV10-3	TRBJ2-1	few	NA	TGTGCCATCCAGCCCTCCTTCGGGAGTAAGCAGTTCTTC	CAIQPSFGSKQFF
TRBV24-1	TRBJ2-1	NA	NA	TGTGCCACCAGTCGGGACCCCTACAATGAGCAGTTCTTC	CATSRDPYNEQFF
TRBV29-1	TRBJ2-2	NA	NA	TGCAGCGGGAGGGGGACAACGAACACCGGGGAGCTGTTTTTT	CSGRGTTNTGELFF
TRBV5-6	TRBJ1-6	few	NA	TGTGCCAGCAGCCCGGGGGCGGAGGATTCACCCCTCCACTTT	CASSPGAEDSPLHF
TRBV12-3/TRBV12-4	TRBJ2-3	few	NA	TGTGCCAGCAGTCCGGGGGACGTCAGGGGGTATACGCAGTATTTT	CASSPGDVRGYTQYF
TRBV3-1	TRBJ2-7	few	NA	TGTGCCAGCAGCCAAGGGAGGAGGGGGGCCGAGCAGTACTTC	CASSQGRRGAEQYF
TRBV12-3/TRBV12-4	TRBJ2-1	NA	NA	TGTGCCAGCAGTGTAGCGGAGGATGGCGAGCAGTTCTTC	CASSVAEDGEQFF
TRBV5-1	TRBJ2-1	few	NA	TGCGCCAGCAGCGGCAGTATCCCCAATGAGCAGTTCTTC	CASSGSIPNEQFF
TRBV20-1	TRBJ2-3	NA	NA	TGCAGGGCCTGGGATCGGAGCACAGATACGCAGTATTTT	CRAWDRSTDTQYF
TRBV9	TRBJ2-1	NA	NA	TGTGCCAGCAGAAAATCAGAGTCCTACAATGAGCAGTTCTTC	CASRKSESYNEQFF
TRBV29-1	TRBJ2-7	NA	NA	TGCAGCGTTGGAGAAGGGTCCGAGCAGTACTTC	CSVGEGSEQYF
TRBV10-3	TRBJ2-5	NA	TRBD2	TGTGCCATCGGTGCTAGCGGGAGCTTGAATGAGCAGTACTTC	CAIGASGSLNEQYF
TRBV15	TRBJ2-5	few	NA	TGTGCCACCAGCAGAGATTGGCAGGGTCAGGAGACCCAGTACTTC	CATSRDWQGQETQYF
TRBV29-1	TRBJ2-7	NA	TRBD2	TGCAGCGTTGAAAGCGGGAGTAACGAGCAGTACTTC	CSVESGSNEQYF
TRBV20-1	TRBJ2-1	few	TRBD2	TGCAGTGCGAAACCGGGACTAGCGGGAGATAGCTCCTACAATGAGCAGTTCTTC	CSAKPGLAGDSSYNEQFF
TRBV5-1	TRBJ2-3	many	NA	TGCGCCAGCAGCCCTCGGAGTCCAACAGATACGCAGTATTTT	CASSPRSPTDTQYF
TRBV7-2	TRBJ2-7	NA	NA	TGTGCCAGCAGGGAAGGGGGACTCTCCAATGAGCAGTACTTC	CASREGGLSNEQYF
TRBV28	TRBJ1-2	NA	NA	TGTGCCAGCAGTGGGGGACCGCAAAACTATGGCTACACCTTC	CASSGGPQNYGYTF
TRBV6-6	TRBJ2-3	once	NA	TGTGCCAGCAGGTCGGAGGGGATGGGAGATACGCAGTATTTT	CASRSEGMGDTQYF
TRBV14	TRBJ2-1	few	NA	TGTGCCAGCAGCCAGGTGGGATGGTACAATGAGCAGTTCTTC	CASSQVGWYNEQFF
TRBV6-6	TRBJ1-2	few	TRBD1	TGTGCCAGCAGCGGACAGGGGAGTGGCGGCTACACCTTC	CASSGQGSGGYTF
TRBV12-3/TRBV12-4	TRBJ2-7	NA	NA	TGTGCCAGCAGTGTTACAGGGAGCTTCTACGAGCAGTACTTC	CASSVTGSFYEQYF
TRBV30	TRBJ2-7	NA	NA	TGTGCCTGGAGCACCCAGCCCCACGAGCAGTACTTC	CAWSTQPHEQYF
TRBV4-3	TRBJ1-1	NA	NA	TGCGCCAGCAGCCAAGTGGGGACTATCCCGAACACTGAAGCTTTCTTT	CASSQVGTIPNTEAFF
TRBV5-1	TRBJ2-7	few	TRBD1	TGCGCCAGCAGCCCCGGGACAGGGCTAAAGCAGTACTTC	CASSPGTGLKQYF
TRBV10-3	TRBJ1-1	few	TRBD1	TGTGCCATCAGTGAGTTCGGACAGGGGGACACTGAAGCTTTCTTT	CAISEFGQGDTEAFF
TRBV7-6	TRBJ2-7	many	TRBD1	TGTGCCAGCAGCTTAGTTGAGGCAGGGGGATACGAGCAGTACTTC	CASSLVEAGGYEQYF
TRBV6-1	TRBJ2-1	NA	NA	TGTGCCATAGTCTCCGGATTTAGGTCCGATGAGCAGTTCTTC	CAIVSGFRSDEQFF
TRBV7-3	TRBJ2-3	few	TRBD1	TGTGCCAGCAGCGACCGGACAGGGAGCGAGGCGCAGTATTTT	CASSDRTGSEAQYF
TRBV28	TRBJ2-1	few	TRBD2	TGTGCCAGCAGCGGGAGGGCACTCCACTACAATGAGCAGTTCTTC	CASSGRALHYNEQFF
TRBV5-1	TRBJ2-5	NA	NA	TGCGCCAGCAGCTTGGCAGTGGACGGGGTCGGAGAGACCCAGTACTTC	CASSLAVDGVGETQYF
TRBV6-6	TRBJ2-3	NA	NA	TGTGCCGGCAGTTCAAGAGACGTTAATACGCAGTATTTT	CAGSSRDVNTQYF
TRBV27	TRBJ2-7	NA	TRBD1	TGTGCCAGCAGTCTACGCCCAGGTAGAGGGGGCCCGTACGAGCAGTACTTC	CASSLRPGRGGPYEQYF
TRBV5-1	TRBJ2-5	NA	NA	TGCGCCAGCAGCTTGAAACCCGGGACCCAAGAGACCCAGTACTTC	CASSLKPGTQETQYF
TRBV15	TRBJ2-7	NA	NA	TGTGCCACCAGCATAGGGGGAGGGTCCTACGAGCAGTACTTC	CATSIGGGSYEQYF
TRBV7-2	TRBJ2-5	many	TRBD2	TGTGCCAGCAGCGCGACGGGACTAGCGGGACAAGAGACCCAGTACTTC	CASSATGLAGQETQYF
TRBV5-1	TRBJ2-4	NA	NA	TGCGCCAGCAGCTTGGAGTTGCGGGTCTCAGGAAACATTCAGTACTTC	CASSLELRVSGNIQYF
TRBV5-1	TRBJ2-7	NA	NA	TGCGCCAGCAGCTTGGATGGGGGCCCTTGGCTCGAGCAGTACTTC	CASSLDGGPWLEQYF
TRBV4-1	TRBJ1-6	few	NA	TGCGCCAGCAGCCAAGAGGGGTCAAGGGGTTATAATTCACCCCTCCACTTT	CASSQEGSRGYNSPLHF
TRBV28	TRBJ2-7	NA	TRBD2	TGTACCAGCAGGACTCCTAGCGGGAGCTCCTACGAGCAGTACTTC	CTSRTPSGSSYEQYF
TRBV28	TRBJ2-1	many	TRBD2	TGTGCCAGCAGTACTAGCGGATACAATGAGCAGTTCTTC	CASSTSGYNEQFF
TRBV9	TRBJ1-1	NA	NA	TGTGCCAGCAGCGTAGCAGTGGGAGACACTGAAGCTTTCTTT	CASSVAVGDTEAFF
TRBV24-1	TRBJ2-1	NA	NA	TGTGCCACCAGTGATTTTCTAGAGACAAATGAGCAGTTCTTC	CATSDFLETNEQFF
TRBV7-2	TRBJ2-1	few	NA	TGTGCCAGCAGCTTATCGACCTACAATGAGCAGTTCTTC	CASSLSTYNEQFF
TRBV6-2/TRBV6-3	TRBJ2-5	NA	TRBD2	TGTGCCAGCAGTTACACCGGGGGGGTTCGGGAGACCCAGTACTTC	CASSYTGGVRETQYF
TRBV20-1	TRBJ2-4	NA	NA	TGCAGTGCTAGAGGGGAACCGCTTTTTGTGGACATTCAGTACTTC	CSARGEPLFVDIQYF
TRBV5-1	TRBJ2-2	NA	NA	TGCGCCAGCAGCCGGGGACCACTGAACACCGGGGAGCTGTTTTTT	CASSRGPLNTGELFF
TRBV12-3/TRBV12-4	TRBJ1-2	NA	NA	TGTGCCAGCAGTGTCGGTCCCGACTATGGCTACACCTTC	CASSVGPDYGYTF
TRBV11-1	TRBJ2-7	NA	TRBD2	TGTGCCAGCAGCTCTAGCGGGATGACCTACGAGCAGTACTTC	CASSSSGMTYEQYF
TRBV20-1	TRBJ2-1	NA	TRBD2	TGCAGTGCTAAGACGGGACTAGCGGGCCGTTTCGTCTCCTACAATGAGCAGTTCTTC	CSAKTGLAGRFVSYNEQFF
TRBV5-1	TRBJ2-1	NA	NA	TGCGCCAGCAGCTTGGAGCCCGTCGCCTACAATGAGCAGTTCTTC	CASSLEPVAYNEQFF